The text below deals with one TCR beta chain. The data were taken from a study of T cell responses to AZD1222 COVID-19 vaccine. Per germline, CDR1 GTSNPN and CDR2 SVGIG (reference sequence). J gave up 5 bases and V 4 bases, and 4 bases lay outside the gene matches. The CDR3 extends over 12 amino acids. The data were produced by immunoSEQ multiplex PCR, yet TCRdb's version contains in-frame clones alone and is incomplete. The sample includes about 140,000 clones, 90% of them seen just once. V usage is TRBV30 and J usage is TRBJ2-5, with TRBD2 matching over 7 bases. The source was peripheral blood, collected 28 days after the second AZD1222 dose. The clonotype comes from an adult who received the AZD1222 COVID-19 vaccine. The CDR3 region is CAWMREKETQYF. As DNA, the CDR3 is TGTGCCTGGATGCGGGAGAAGGAGACCCAGTACTTC.